The 10 T cell receptor beta chains listed next were all sequenced from one sample in a study of identical twins. TCRdb passed the 5' RACE reads through MiXCR, listing each CDR3 protein once. The repertoire includes around 1.7 million distinct CDR3 sequences, about 30% of them detected once, and roughly 0.3% sits in the top ten. Material: cord blood. The receptors originated from a newborn girl in good health.

This chain joins TRBV10-3 and TRBJ2-1; D may be TRBD2 (5 bases). The DNA end is more similar to TRBJ2-7, so the J call may be wrong. The CDR3 contains 14 residues. CDR1 is ENHRY, CDR2 SYGVKD, per germline. DNA of the CDR3: TGTGCCATCAGTCCGCGGGTGTCCTACAATGAGCAGTACTTC. Its protein product is CAISPRVSYNEQYF.

The rearrangement links TRBV7-9 to TRBJ2-2; TRBD2 matches 10 bases. CDR3 length: 15 residues. CDR1 is SEHNR, CDR2 FQNEAQ, per germline (reference sequence). V gave up 5 bases and J gave up 4 bases; unmatched junction bases: 4. The CDR3 sequence: CASSPSGGFTGELFF. The CDR3 DNA follows: TGTGCCAGCAGCCCTAGCGGGGGCTTCACCGGGGAGCTGTTTTTT.

The chain recombines TRBV24-1 with TRBJ1-2; no reliable D call. CDR1 KGHDR and CDR2 SFDVKD come from the germline V gene. The CDR3 has 14 amino acids. V was clipped by 3 bases and J by 2 bases, with 9 bases between them. The DNA of the CDR3 is TGTGCCACCAGTGATATCAGGAACAACTATGGCTACACCTTC. Protein: CATSDIRNNYGYTF.

Concerning this clonotype itself: Since a much larger clone is just one base distant, this may be a read error. V and J are TRBV6-5 and TRBJ2-5, with TRBD2 identical over 11 bases. The J call is uncertain, as TRBJ2-7 better fits the DNA end. CDR3 length equals 15 residues. CDR1 and CDR2 (germline): MNHEY, SVGAGI. The CDR3 here is CACSGLLAGVYEQYF. In DNA form, the CDR3 reads TGTGCCTGCAGTGGCCTACTAGCGGGAGTCTACGAGCAGTACTTC.

The chain uses TRBV12-3 or TRBV12-4 and TRBJ1-2; possibly TRBD1 for D (6 bases). This CDR3 has 14 residues. Trimming took 7 bases from V and 9 from J, leaving 21 bases between them. This CDR3 reads CASIFNPPQGRYTF. The CDR3 bases are TGTGCCAGCATTTTTAACCCGCCGCAGGGGCGCTACACCTTC.

This clonotype was detected a few times. The V call is TRBV6-5, the J call TRBJ2-1, with D possibly matching TRBD1 (6 bases). TRBJ2-7 matches the DNA end more closely, so the J call is doubtful. This CDR3 region has 12 residues. Germline V gene lookup returns CDR1 MNHEY and CDR2 SVGAGI. The CDR3 DNA reads as TGTGCCAGCAGTTCTGGGGGCAATGAGCAGTACTTC. It yields the protein CASSSGGNEQYF.

Remarks on this clonotype: Since a much larger clone is just one base distant, this may be a read error. The genes are TRBV11-2 and TRBJ2-3; the D is unclear. Germline lookup yields CDR1 SGHAT and CDR2 FQNNGV. The length of the CDR3 is 13 residues. In DNA form, the CDR3 reads TGTGCCAGCAGCTCCCTACGCACAGATACGCGGTATTTT. Translating gives CASSSLRTDTRYF.

This clonotype was counted between two and nine times. The chain employs TRBV20-1 and TRBJ2-7, with 10 nucleotides matching TRBD2. The length of the CDR3 is 14 residues. The trim removed 3 bases at V and 7 bases at J, leaving 9 bases unmatched. Germline CDR1 is DFQATT and CDR2 is SNEGSKA (reference sequence). DNA of the CDR3: TGCAGTGCTAGCGCAGCGGGAGGGCCAGGGGAGCAGTACTTC. Its translation: CSASAAGGPGEQYF.

This clonotype was observed a handful of times. The chain employs TRBV3-1 and TRBJ2-5; D call uncertain. CDR3 length: 11 amino acids. The germline gives CDR1 LGHDT, CDR2 YNNKEL (reference sequence). With 1 base removed from V and 11 bases from J, the gap between germline ends came to 8 bases. The CDR3 loop is CASSQVGAQYF. CDR3 coding DNA: TGTGCCAGCAGCCAAGTCGGTGCGCAGTACTTC.

J is TRBJ1-1 and V is TRBV7-2; 7 bases match TRBD1. In germline, CDR1 is SGHTA, CDR2 FQGNSA. Trimming at V came to 1 base and at J to 1 base, leaving 9 bases not matched to a gene. This CDR3 is built from 17 residues. For the CDR3, the DNA is TGTGCCAGCAGCTTAGGGGGGACAGCTTCGAAGAACACTGAAGCTTTCTTT. Protein sequence: CASSLGGTASKNTEAFF.